The text below deals with one T cell receptor (beta chain). Methods used by the authors: The assay estimated nucleated cells by amplifying reference gene primers. Using immunoSEQ multiplex PCR, the repertoire was profiled, and TCRdb retains in-frame clones only, with some absent. For V, J and clone size, that table is used; D and trimming come from the DNA. The table records over 100,000 clones, roughly four fifths of them present only once. This specimen belongs to a study of blood T cell repertoires in COVID-19. Study-wide context: There were acute and convalescent COVID-19 samples, and they came from the United States, Italy and Spain. The cDNA or gDNA used as material had been derived from T cells, B-cell-depleted T cells, or PBMCs.

The length of the CDR3 is 16 residues. The chain couples TRBV21-1 to TRBJ2-3; the D call TRBD2 from the table was never checked on the DNA. TRBV21-1 is assigned pseudogene status. The source material was peripheral blood. The receptor was derived from a man aged 35 to 55 with active or convalescent COVID-19. The CDR3 nucleotides read TGTGCCAGCAGCAAAGGGAGAGATAGGTGCACAGATACGCAGTATTTT. It translates to CASSKGRDRCTDTQYF.